The T cell receptor (beta chain) described here comes from a study of early stage breast cancer tumors. Overall study context: Around 10-fold was the mean read coverage per sample.

The table lists this clone with a few counts. TCRdb keeps only in-frame clones here, not all; method: immunoSEQ multiplex PCR. The table includes approximately 50,000 clones, about 80% detected once. The sequenced sample consisted of blood. This sequence was found in a person under 45 with breast cancer.

CDR3 bases: TGTGCCAGCTCATTAGGGGGCAGTACCGGGGAGCTGTTTTTT. This encodes CASSLGGSTGELFF. This chain links TRBV11-3 with TRBJ2-2, with 7 bases fitting TRBD1. Germline V gene sequence: CDR1 SGHNT, CDR2 YENEEA. The CDR3 loop spans 14 amino acids. V was clipped by 8 bases and J by 5 bases; unmatched bases: 8.